This TCR beta chain was sequenced for a study of Ad26.COV2.S vaccination and SARS-CoV-2 variants. The wider study: In the study, Ad26.COV2.S was injected intramuscularly once, or twice 56 days apart.

Comments on this clone: Its target is unknown.

The study's findings and limits: It was reported that spike-specific CD8+ and CD4+ T cell responses were substantially broad after vaccination. People who got the vaccine had more spike-specific TCR breadth than people who got placebo.

Treatment reported: about 20 received Ad26.COV2.S at low or high dose, single or two shots; 5 received placebo; per-sample allocation not given. Sampling took place 63 days after the first vaccine or placebo injection. TCRdb's table, derived via immunoSEQ multiplex PCR, lists solely in-frame clones and lacks some. Among 300,000 to 450,000 clones listed, about 88% were seen once. This sample comprised peripheral blood, obtained in a trial of Ad26.COV2.S vaccine versus placebo. This receptor was identified in a person between 18 and 60 years old who received the Ad26.COV2.S COVID-19 vaccine or a placebo.

The CDR3 DNA is TGTGCCAGCAGCTTAGCCCAGCCGAGTACCCTAGCGGGAGGTGTTGAGACCCAGTACTTC. This sequence encodes CASSLAQPSTLAGGVETQYF. This chain joins TRBV7-2 and TRBJ2-5; 11 positions agree with TRBD2. The V and J ends lost 0 bases and 5 bases, in that order; junction bases with no gene match: 17. Germline loops: CDR1 SGHTA, CDR2 FQGNSA. The CDR3 runs 20 residues.